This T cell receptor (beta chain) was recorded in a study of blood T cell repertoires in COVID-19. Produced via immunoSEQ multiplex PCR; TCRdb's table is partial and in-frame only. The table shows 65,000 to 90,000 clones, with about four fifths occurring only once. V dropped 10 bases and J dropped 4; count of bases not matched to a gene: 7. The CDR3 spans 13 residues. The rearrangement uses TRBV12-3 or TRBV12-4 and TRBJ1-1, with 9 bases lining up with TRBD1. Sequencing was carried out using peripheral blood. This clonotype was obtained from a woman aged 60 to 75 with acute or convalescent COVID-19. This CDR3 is CATTGGRGTEAFF. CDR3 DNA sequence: TGTGCCACCACAGGGGGCCGGGGCACTGAAGCTTTCTTT.